Below are 13 T cell receptor beta chains sequenced from a single sample in a study of blood T cell repertoires in COVID-19 (dated by TCRdb to about 2020). Libraries came from the immunoSEQ multiplex PCR assay. The table comes from immuneACCESS by way of TCRdb, which keeps in-frame sequences with V and J called. Part of the clones is missing from these tables; in studies checked, under half for an unresolved V gene and the rest for unknown reasons. This sample comprises some 250,000 clones, 86% of them detected only once. The ten top clones hold roughly 1.9% of the sample. Sequencing was done on a sample of peripheral blood. The receptors originated from a young man with active or convalescent COVID-19.

This clone appeared once. The chain is built from TRBV11-2 and TRBJ2-2; 7 bases match TRBD1. Germline CDR1 reads SGHAT; CDR2 reads FQNNGV. The CDR3 is made up of 16 amino acids. The junction had 5 bases not matched to a gene; V was cut back by 3 bases and J by 1 base. For the CDR3, the DNA is TGTGCCAGCAGCTTCGACAGGGAGCAGAACACCGGGGAGCTGTTTTTT. This sequence encodes CASSFDREQNTGELFF.

The genes are TRBV7-2 and TRBJ2-1; TRBD2 might be the D (7 bases). Trimming removed 0 bases at V and 3 bases at J, with 9 bases between. CDR1 is SGHTA, CDR2 FQGNSA, per germline. The CDR3 spans 15 residues. The CDR3 coding sequence is TGTGCCAGCAGCTTAGCGGGGGGGCTCTACAATGAGCAGTTCTTC. Translation: CASSLAGGLYNEQFF.

This chain links TRBV30 with TRBJ2-3; a weak D match, TRBD2 (5 bases). V was cut by 5 bases and J by 4 bases, with 7 bases left in between. In germline, CDR1 is GTSNPN, CDR2 SVGIG (reference sequence). This CDR3 region has 11 residues. The CDR3 sequence is CAWGSPDTQYF. The CDR3, as DNA: TGTGCCTGGGGGAGCCCAGATACGCAGTATTTT.

The chain carries TRBV2 and TRBJ2-7, with 7 bases aligning to TRBD1. The ends lost 8 bases at V and 2 bases at J; junction bases unmatched: 12. The germline V gene encodes CDR1 SNHLY and CDR2 FYNNEI. The CDR3 is 15 amino acids. The CDR3 nucleotides read TGTGCCAGCTCCGTCGGACAGGCAGTAACCTACGAGCAGTACTTC. Protein: CASSVGQAVTYEQYF.

This rearrangement joins TRBV2 to TRBJ1-3; 7 bases agree with TRBD1. CDR3 size: 12 residues. Germline assignment: CDR1 SNHLY and CDR2 FYNNEI. Unmatched junction bases numbered 6, after V lost 1 base and J lost 15 bases. The CDR3, as DNA: TGTGCCAGCAGTGAAGGGGGGTGGACAGGATATTTT. The encoded protein is CASSEGGWTGYF.

This clone occurred a few times. This chain connects TRBV6-1 to TRBJ2-5, with 9 bases lining up with TRBD2. The CDR3 has 19 amino acids. CDR1 and CDR2 (germline): MNHNS, SASEGT. V was pared by 0 bases and J by 0 bases, with 11 bases of the junction left unmatched. Here the CDR3 DNA reads TGTGCCAGCAGTGAAGCTCGTCCCCAGACTAGCGGAGACCAAGAGACCCAGTACTTC. This sequence encodes CASSEARPQTSGDQETQYF.

The chain recombines TRBV30 with TRBJ1-1; D may be TRBD1 (5 bases). V lost 0 bases to trimming and J lost 0 bases, with 17 bases between them. Germline-derived CDR1 and CDR2 are GTSNPN and SVGIG (reference sequence). The CDR3 length is 17 residues. The DNA for the CDR3 is TGTGCCTGGAGTGTAAACAGGCTAATTACAATGAACACTGAAGCTTTCTTT. Protein: CAWSVNRLITMNTEAFF.

The chain links TRBV30 to TRBJ2-5, with D perhaps TRBD1 (6 bases). Germline values: CDR1 GTSNPN, CDR2 SVGIG (reference sequence). V dropped 3 bases and J dropped 7 bases, with 27 bases sitting between them. CDR3 size: 17 residues. Here the CDR3 reads CAWSQIAQGHLKWTQYF. Written as DNA, the CDR3 is TGTGCCTGGAGCCAGATTGCACAGGGACATCTAAAGTGGACCCAGTACTTC. Using reference TRBV30 and TRBJ2-5 for the parts outside the CDR3, the full variable domain is SQTIHQWPATLVQPVGSPLSLECTVEGTSNPNLYWYRQAAGRGLQLLFYSVGIGQISSEVPQNLSASRPQDRQFILSSKKLLLSDSGFYLCAWSQIAQGHLKWTQYFGPGTRLLVL.

The chain couples TRBV28 to TRBJ1-2, with TRBD1 matching over 10 bases. Germline CDR1 and CDR2: MDHEN and SYDVKM. The CDR3 has 14 residues. Trimming cost V 8 bases and J 3 bases; bases outside gene matches: 6. DNA of the CDR3: TGTGCCAGCTTTCCCGGGACAGGGGACTATGGCTACACCTTC. Translating it yields CASFPGTGDYGYTF.

This clone was counted once. This chain links TRBV2 with TRBJ2-2, with 7 bases that match TRBD1. CDR1 SNHLY and CDR2 FYNNEI come from the germline V gene. V shed 2 bases and J 0 bases; nucleotides not matched to a gene: 6. The CDR3 extends over 17 amino acids. CDR3 in amino acids: CASSETTQGPNTGELFF. CDR3 sequence (DNA): TGTGCCAGCAGTGAAACAACACAGGGGCCGAACACCGGGGAGCTGTTTTTT.

V is TRBV13 and J is TRBJ1-2; 7 bases map to TRBD1. V shed 6 bases and J 5 bases; nucleotides not matched to a gene: 9. The V gene's germline CDR1 is PRHDT and CDR2 FYEKMQ (reference sequence). This CDR3 comprises 14 residues. The CDR3 is CASSSTGENYGYTF. CDR3 bases: TGTGCCAGCAGTTCAACAGGGGAGAATTATGGCTACACCTTC.

CDR3 sequence reads: CATRDRDTGELFF. CDR3 nucleotide sequence: TGCGCCACCAGGGACAGAGACACCGGGGAGCTGTTTTTT. The chain recombines TRBV10-2 with TRBJ2-2; 7 positions agree with TRBD1. Germline CDR1 and CDR2: WSHSY and SAAADI. The ends lost 10 bases at V and 3 bases at J; junction bases unmatched: 5. The CDR3 has 13 residues.

The rearrangement uses TRBV3-1 (or the pseudogene TRBV3-2) and TRBJ1-1; D possibly corresponds to TRBD1 (6 bases). The CDR3 loop spans 15 amino acids. CDR1 and CDR2 from the germline V gene are LGHDT and YNNKEL (reference sequence). Trimming took 4 bases from V and 0 from J, leaving 12 bases between them. The CDR3 protein is CASSPTDSMNTEAFF. The DNA for the CDR3 is TGTGCCAGCAGCCCGACGGACAGCATGAACACTGAAGCTTTCTTT.